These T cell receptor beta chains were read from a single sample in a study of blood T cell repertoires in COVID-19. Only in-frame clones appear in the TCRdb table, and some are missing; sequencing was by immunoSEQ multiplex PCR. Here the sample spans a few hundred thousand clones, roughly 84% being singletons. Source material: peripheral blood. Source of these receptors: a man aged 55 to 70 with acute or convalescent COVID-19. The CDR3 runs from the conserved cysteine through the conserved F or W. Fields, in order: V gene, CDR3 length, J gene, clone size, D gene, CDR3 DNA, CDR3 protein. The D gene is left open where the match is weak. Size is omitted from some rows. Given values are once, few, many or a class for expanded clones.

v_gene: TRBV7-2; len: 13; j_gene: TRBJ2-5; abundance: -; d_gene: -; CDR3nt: TGTGCCAGCAGCTTCGGGATGCGAGAGACCCAGTACTTC; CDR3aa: CASSFGMRETQYF
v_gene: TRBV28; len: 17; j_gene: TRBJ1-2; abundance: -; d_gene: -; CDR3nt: TGTGCCAGCAGTTCCAGGGACGTCACGCGGGGGGGCTATGGCTACACCTTC; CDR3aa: CASSSRDVTRGGYGYTF
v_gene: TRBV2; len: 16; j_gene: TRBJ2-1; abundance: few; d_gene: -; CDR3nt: TGTGCCAGCACGCTCAGGGGGACTAGCTCCTACAATGAGCAGTTCTTC; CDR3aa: CASTLRGTSSYNEQFF
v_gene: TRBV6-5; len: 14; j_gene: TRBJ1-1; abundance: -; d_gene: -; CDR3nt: TGTGCCAGCAGTTACTCTTTGGGGGGCACTGAAGCTTTCTTT; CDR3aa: CASSYSLGGTEAFF
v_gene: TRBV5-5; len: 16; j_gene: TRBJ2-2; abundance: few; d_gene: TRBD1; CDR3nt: TGTGCCAGCAGCTTGGAGGTGACAGGGGTCACCGGGGAGCTGTTTTTT; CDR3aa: CASSLEVTGVTGELFF
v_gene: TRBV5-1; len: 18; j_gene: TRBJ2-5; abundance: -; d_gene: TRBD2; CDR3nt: TGCGCCAGCAGCTTGGTTCCCCCCGGACTAGCGGGGGGGCAGACCCAGTACTTC; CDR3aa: CASSLVPPGLAGGQTQYF
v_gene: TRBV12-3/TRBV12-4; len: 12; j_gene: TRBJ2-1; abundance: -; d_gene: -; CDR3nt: TGTGCCAGCAGTTTGTACCCGGATGAGCAGTTCTTC; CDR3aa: CASSLYPDEQFF
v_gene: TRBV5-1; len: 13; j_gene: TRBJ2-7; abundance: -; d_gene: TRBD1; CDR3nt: TGCGCCAGCAGCCGGGACAGGGCCTACGAGCAGTACTTC; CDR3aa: CASSRDRAYEQYF
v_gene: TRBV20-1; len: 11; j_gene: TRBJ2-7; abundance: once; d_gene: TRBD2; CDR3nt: TGCAGTGCCGGCGGGAGACACGAGCAGTACTTC; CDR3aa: CSAGGRHEQYF
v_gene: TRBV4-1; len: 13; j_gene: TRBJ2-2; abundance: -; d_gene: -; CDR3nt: TGCGCCAGCAGCTTAACTTCCACCGGGGAGCTGTTTTTT; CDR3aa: CASSLTSTGELFF
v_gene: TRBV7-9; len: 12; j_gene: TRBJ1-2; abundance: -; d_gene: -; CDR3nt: TGTGCCAGCGCACAGGGCCAGGATGGCTACACCTTC; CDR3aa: CASAQGQDGYTF
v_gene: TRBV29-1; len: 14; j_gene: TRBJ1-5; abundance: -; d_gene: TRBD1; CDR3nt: TGCAGCGTTGAAACAGGGGCGAGGGATCAGCCCCAGCATTTT; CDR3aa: CSVETGARDQPQHF
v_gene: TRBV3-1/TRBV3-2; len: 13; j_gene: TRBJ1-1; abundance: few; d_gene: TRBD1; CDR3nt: TGTGCCAGCAGCCTCCGGGACAGGGGCGAAGCTTTCTTT; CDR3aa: CASSLRDRGEAFF
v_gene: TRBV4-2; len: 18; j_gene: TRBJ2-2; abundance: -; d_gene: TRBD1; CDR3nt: TGTGCCAGCAGCCACCCCGGGACAGGGCTGGGGAACACCGGGGAGCTGTTTTTT; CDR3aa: CASSHPGTGLGNTGELFF
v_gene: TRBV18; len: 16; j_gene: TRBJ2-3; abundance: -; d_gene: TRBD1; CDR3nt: TGTGCCAGCTCACCACCTGGGACAGGCAGTCGCGATACGCAGTATTTT; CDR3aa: CASSPPGTGSRDTQYF
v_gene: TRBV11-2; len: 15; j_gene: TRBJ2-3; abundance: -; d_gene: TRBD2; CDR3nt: TGTGCCAGCAGCTCTAGCGGGGGGGCGATAGATACGCAGTATTTT; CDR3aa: CASSSSGGAIDTQYF
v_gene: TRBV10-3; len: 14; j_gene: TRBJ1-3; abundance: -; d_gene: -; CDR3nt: TGTGCCATCAGTAATGGACAGTCTGGAAACACCATATATTTT; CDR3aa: CAISNGQSGNTIYF
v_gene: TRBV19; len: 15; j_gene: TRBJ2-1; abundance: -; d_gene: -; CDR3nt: TGTGCCAGTAGAACCGGGATAGGCTTATACAATGAGCAGTTCTTC; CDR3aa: CASRTGIGLYNEQFF
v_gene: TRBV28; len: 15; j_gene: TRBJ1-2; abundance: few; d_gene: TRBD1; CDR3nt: TGTGCCAGCAGTTCGGACGGACAGGTCATCTATGGCTACACCTTC; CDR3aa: CASSSDGQVIYGYTF
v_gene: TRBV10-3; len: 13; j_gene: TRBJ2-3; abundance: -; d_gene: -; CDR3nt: TGTGCCACGGGGGAGGACAGCACAGATACGCAGTATTTT; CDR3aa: CATGEDSTDTQYF
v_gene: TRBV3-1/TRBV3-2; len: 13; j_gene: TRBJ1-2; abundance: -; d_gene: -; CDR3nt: TGTGCCAGCACTTGGTCCCAGGGCGAAGGCTACACCTTC; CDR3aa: CASTWSQGEGYTF
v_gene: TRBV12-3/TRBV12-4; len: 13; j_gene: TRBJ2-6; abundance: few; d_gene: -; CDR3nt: TGTGCCAGCAGTCGCTCTGGGGCCAACGTCCTGACTTTC; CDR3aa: CASSRSGANVLTF
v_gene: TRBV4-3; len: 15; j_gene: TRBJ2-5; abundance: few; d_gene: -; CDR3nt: TGCGCCAGCAGCCAAGAAGGCAGGGGCTGGGAGACCCAGTACTTC; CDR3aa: CASSQEGRGWETQYF
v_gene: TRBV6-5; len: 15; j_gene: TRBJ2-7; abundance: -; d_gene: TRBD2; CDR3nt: TGTGCCAGCAGTTATCAAGCGGGAGTTTCCTACGAGCAGTACTTC; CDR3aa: CASSYQAGVSYEQYF
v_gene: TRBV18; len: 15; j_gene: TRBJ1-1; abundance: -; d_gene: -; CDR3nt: TGTGCCAGCTCACTAGCCGGACAGAGTGGCGCTGAAGCTTTCTTT; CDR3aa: CASSLAGQSGAEAFF
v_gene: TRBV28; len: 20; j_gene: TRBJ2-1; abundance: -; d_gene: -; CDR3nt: TGTGCCAGCAGTTTACCCTTAGGTTCGGGAAGAACTTTATCCTACAATGAGCAGTTCTTC; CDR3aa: CASSLPLGSGRTLSYNEQFF
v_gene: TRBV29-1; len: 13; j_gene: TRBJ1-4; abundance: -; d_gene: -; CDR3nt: TGCAGCGCGTGTTCAGCGAACAATGAAAAACTGTTTTTT; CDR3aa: CSACSANNEKLFF
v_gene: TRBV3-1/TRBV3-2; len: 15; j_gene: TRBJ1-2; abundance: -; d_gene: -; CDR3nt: TGTGCCAGCAGCCAAGGATTTCGGGGGGGCTATGGCTACACCTTC; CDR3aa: CASSQGFRGGYGYTF
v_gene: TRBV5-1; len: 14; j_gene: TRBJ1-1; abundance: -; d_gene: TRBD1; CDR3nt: TGCGCCAGCAGCTTAGGGGGCTTAAGGACTGAAGCTTTCTTT; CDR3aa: CASSLGGLRTEAFF
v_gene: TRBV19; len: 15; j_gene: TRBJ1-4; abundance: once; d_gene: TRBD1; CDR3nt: TGTGCCAGTAGTATCGGTGGTGGGACAGATGGAAAACTGTTTTTT; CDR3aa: CASSIGGGTDGKLFF
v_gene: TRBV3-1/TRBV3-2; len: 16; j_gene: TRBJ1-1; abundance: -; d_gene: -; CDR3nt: TGTGCCAGCAGCCAAGAAGGGGGAGGGGCAAACACTGAAGCTTTCTTT; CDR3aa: CASSQEGGGANTEAFF
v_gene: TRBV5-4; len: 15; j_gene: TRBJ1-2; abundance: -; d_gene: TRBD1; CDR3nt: TGTGCCAGCACCACTAAAGTAACAGGGGACTATGGCTACACCTTC; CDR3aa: CASTTKVTGDYGYTF
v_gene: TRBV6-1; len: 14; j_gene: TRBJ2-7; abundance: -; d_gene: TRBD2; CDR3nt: TGTGCCAGCAGTGAAGGGGAGGGGACCTACGAGCAGTACTTC; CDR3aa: CASSEGEGTYEQYF
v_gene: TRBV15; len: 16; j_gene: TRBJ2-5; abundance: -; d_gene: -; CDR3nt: TGTGCCACCAGCAGAGGGGACTCGGGGACCCAAGAGACCCAGTACTTC; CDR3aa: CATSRGDSGTQETQYF
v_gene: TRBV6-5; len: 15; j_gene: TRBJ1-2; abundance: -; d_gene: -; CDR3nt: TGTGCCAGCAGTTACTCTACCGGGACTTTAAGTGGCTACACCTTC; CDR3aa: CASSYSTGTLSGYTF
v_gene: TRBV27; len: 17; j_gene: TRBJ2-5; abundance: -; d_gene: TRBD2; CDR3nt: TGTGCCAGCAGTTTATCAGTGATAGCGGGGGTGCAAGAGACCCAGTACTTC; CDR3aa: CASSLSVIAGVQETQYF
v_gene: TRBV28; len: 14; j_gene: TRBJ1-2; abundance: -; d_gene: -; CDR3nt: TGTGCCAGCAGTTTTCAGGGCCGCAACTATGGCTACACCTTC; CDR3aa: CASSFQGRNYGYTF